Sequencing of this TCR beta chain was carried out in a study of T-cell memory formation after mild COVID-19 listed by TCRdb under 2021. Turning to the overall study: TCR sequence clusters from the two donors were largely donor specific. T-cell clones expanding and contracting after mild COVID-19 in a couple of donors were tracked by longitudinal TCRalpha and TCRbeta repertoire sequencing. Two young, previously healthy adult volunteers, one female and one male, were included in the cohort.

For this clonotype: Its cognate antigen has yet to be identified. Per-nucleotide qualities are absent, and no much larger clonotype sits a single base away.

The V and J ends are trimmed by 3 bases and 0 bases, leaving 12 bases between them. Taken from the germline V gene, the CDR1 and CDR2 loops are KGHSH and LQKENI. From cysteine to phenylalanine, the CDR3 is 15 amino acids long. This entry keeps only the CDR3 DNA: 45 bases, framed from base 1. Ficoll-Paque density gradient centrifugation was the method used to isolate PBMCs. These reads were obtained on an Illumina NovaSeq 6000. TCRalpha and TCRbeta cDNA libraries were constructed by 5'RACE with constant-segment primers, with sample barcodes and unique molecular identifiers being introduced. Trizol reagent was used to extract RNA from every sample. Libraries were amplified in two PCR steps, with a second sample barcode and Illumina TruSeq adapters added in the second step. Libraries were sequenced on an Illumina NovaSeq with 2 x 150 bp paired-end reads. The authors' analysis ran thus. Demultiplexing of reads and collapsing into UMI-guided consensus sequences were performed with migec v1.2.7. Using mixcr v2.1.11, the UMI consensuses were aligned to TRA and TRB V and J templates and assembled into clonotypes. Clonotypes were classified as expanded or contracted when called significant by both edgeR and NoisET, with noise models trained on biological replicates. For edgeR calls, the thresholds were a false discovery rate-adjusted p below 0.01 and a log2 fold-change of 1. As an exploratory analysis of dynamics, max-normalized trajectories of the 1000 most abundant clonotypes were examined by PCA with hierarchical clustering. Each responding clone was given a CD4 or CD8 phenotype based on the CD4+ and CD8+ repertoires, which had been sequenced separately. The public reads were quality trimmed at Q25 with fastp and then assembled into clones with MiXCR by TCRdb, keeping productive beta chains. Duplicate CDR3 protein sequences are folded into a single record with the most common DNA and genes. TCRdb, not the original authors, processed these V and J calls. This sample is represented by more than 150,000 distinct CDR3 sequences; about a fifth of them were singletons. The ten largest clones represent roughly 24% of the sample.

Overall results and qualifications from the work: Some responding clones were detected in pre-infection memory, which suggested that pre-existing cross-reactive memory T cells had joined the SARS-CoV-2 response. Contracting CD4+ clones were found mainly in CM and EM memory subsets, while CD8+ clones were enriched in EMRA. Clones that contracted from day 15 to 85 showed balanced CD4/CD8 phenotypes, whereas a second wave of clones that expanded from day 15 to 37 leaned towards CD4+. Only a couple of mild cases were covered by the study, and larger cohorts that include severe cases with pre-infection samples were considered necessary. Whether the second-wave clones peaking on day 37 were SARS-CoV-2 specific was not confirmed.

The sequence was obtained from an adult woman who had mild COVID-19 (a few samples of this study predate the infection). The sample titles of this study are shuffled in the database, so cell type and time point are left out; the donor was told from shared clones. The sample consisted of PBMCs or a T cell subset sorted from them (not recorded which). Rearrangement joined TRBV18 to TRBJ2-7, with the D gene possibly TRBD1 or TRBD2, each one fitting 5 bases. Here the CDR3 is given as CASSPDGTASYEQYF. The DNA is as follows: TGTGCCAGCTCACCGGACGGGACCGCCTCCTACGAGCAGTACTTC.